This T cell receptor beta chain was captured by sequencing in a study of graft-versus-host responses after intestinal transplantation (dated by TCRdb to the early 2020s). Some background on the complete study: Recipients received multivisceral, liver-intestinal, or isolated intestinal transplants. Every recipient was given anti-thymocyte globulin induction, followed by 2 to 3 years of maintenance tacrolimus and steroids. After intestinal transplantation, graft-versus-host and host-versus-graft alloreactive T cell clones in the graft, circulation and bone marrow were tracked using bulk TCR-beta CDR3 sequencing. Alloreactive clones were identified by sequencing pre-transplant mixed lymphocyte reaction products and comparing these products with unstimulated pre-transplant donor and recipient T cells. The cohort enrolled 24 intestinal transplant recipients including one retransplant, and 3 patients lacking pretransplant specimens were excluded. Donor T cell macrochimerism was defined as a peak of at least 4% donor T cells among recipient peripheral blood mononuclear cells. Instead of going to the commercial service, samples from a few later patients were sequenced in-house on an Illumina MiSeq and processed with MiXCR.

Study-level results and caveats: Early after transplant, declines in HvG clones were associated with peak levels of circulating GvH clones. GvH clones turned up in recipient bone marrow, with some appearing earlier in ileal mucosa or blood, a pattern consistent with an intestinal mucosal origin. Patients with donor T cell macrochimerism had high GvH to HvG T cell clonal ratios in their allografts. The conclusions were limited by the relatively low number and heterogeneity of the intestinal transplant patients.

A word on this clone: The specificity of this receptor is unknown. No base qualities exist here, and no much larger clone lies one base off it.

The sample's time point label, decoded: cells obtained before transplantation from donor or recipient. CD3+CD4+ and CD3+CD8+ populations were FACS-sorted from unstimulated pre-transplant donor and recipient cells taken from spleen or lymph nodes. The library relied on the immunoSEQ multiplex PCR assay. For most patients, genomic DNA was isolated with the Qiagen DNeasy Blood and Tissue Kit and sent frozen to Adaptive Biotechnologies for TCR sequencing. For most patients, genomic DNA was subjected to high-throughput TCR-beta CDR3 sequencing by Adaptive Biotechnologies. In the source study's methods: Adaptive's ImmunoSEQ software was the source of the TCR sequencing data for 15 to 20 patients, while a few other patients were processed with MiXCR and VDJtools. To correct CD4 versus CD8 sorting errors, any sequence found in both subsets at a frequency ratio below 5:1 was removed. CDR3 nucleotide sequences shared between donor and recipient were removed because the origin of such sequences could not be assigned. To be classed as alloreactive, a clone needed at least 2-fold expansion over unstimulated cells and a minimum CFSE-low frequency of 0.002% (template counts) or 0.001% (read counts). A clone was considered mappable if detected in the sequenced pre-transplant spleen, lymph node, or MLR CFSE-low populations of the donor or recipient. The cumulative frequency of alloreactive clones was calculated as a percentage of all sequences, weighted by copy number. Held by TCRdb, this immuneACCESS table contains in-frame sequences only and omits some clones. Under half of the omission traces to an unresolved V gene where checked; the cause of the rest is unknown. V, J and clone size derive from that table, while D and trimming were established from the DNA sequence. Recorded for this sample are around 100,000 clones; 90% to 95% of them occurred a single time. 0.95% to 1.5% of the sample comes from the top ten.

V ends up 2 bases short and J 7 bases short, with an unmatched junction base count of 1. The germline V gene sets CDR1 to SGHTA and CDR2 to FQGTGA. The CDR3 has 13 amino acids, counting the end cysteine and phenylalanine. Only CDR3 DNA is held: 39 bases, read in frame from base 1. Sequencing was performed on unstimulated CD8+ T cells sorted from spleen or lymph node cells, taken before transplant. The chain links TRBV7-3 with TRBJ2-4; 8 bases in between match TRBD1. The sequence derives from a human donor who was the organ donor for an intestinal transplant. This receptor has the CDR3 CASSLSGGNIQYF. The DNA reads TGTGCCAGCAGCTTATCAGGGGGCAACATTCAGTACTTC.